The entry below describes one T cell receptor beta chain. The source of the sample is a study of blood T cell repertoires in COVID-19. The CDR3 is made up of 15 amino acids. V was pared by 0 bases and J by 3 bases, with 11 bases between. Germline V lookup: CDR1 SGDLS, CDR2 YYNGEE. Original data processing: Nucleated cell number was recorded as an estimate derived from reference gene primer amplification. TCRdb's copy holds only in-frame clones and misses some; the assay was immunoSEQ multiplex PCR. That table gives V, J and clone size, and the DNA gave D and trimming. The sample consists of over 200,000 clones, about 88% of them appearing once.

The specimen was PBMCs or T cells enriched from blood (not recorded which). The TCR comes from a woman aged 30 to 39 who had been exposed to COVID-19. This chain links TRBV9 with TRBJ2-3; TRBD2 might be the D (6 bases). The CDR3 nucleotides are TGTGCCAGCAGCGTAGTGGGGGGATGGACAGATACGCAGTATTTT. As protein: CASSVVGGWTDTQYF. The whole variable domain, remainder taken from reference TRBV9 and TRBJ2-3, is DSGVTQTPKHLITATGQRVTLRCSPRSGDLSVYWYQQSLDQGLQFLIQYYNGEERAKGNILERFSAQQFPDLHSELNLSSLELGDSALYFCASSVVGGWTDTQYFGPGTRLTVL.